The present entry profiles one TCR beta chain with its context. CDR3 length: 14 amino acids. Germline CDR1 reads SGHTA; CDR2 reads FQGNSA. J was trimmed by 7 bases and V by 5 bases; bases with no gene match: 6. The table came from immunoSEQ multiplex PCR; TCRdb's copy has only in-frame clones and leaves some out. This sample has about 77,000 clones; more than 75% occur once, and the top ten carry 16%. This entry comes from a study of blood T cell repertoires in COVID-19. This chain joins TRBV7-2 and TRBJ1-2; 11 nucleotides align to TRBD1. This clonotype originated in a woman older than 75 with active or convalescent COVID-19. What was sequenced was peripheral blood. CDR3 protein: CASSKDRGQSGYTF. The CDR3 coding sequence is TGTGCCAGCAGCAAGGACAGGGGGCAAAGTGGCTACACCTTC.